The 17 T cell receptor beta chains below were found in one sample sequenced in a study of shared clonotypes between healthy human individuals. The protocol was immunoSEQ multiplex PCR, while the TCRdb copy is restricted to in-frame clones and leaves out a portion. In the table there are hundreds of thousands of clones, 92% of which are singletons. Naivety among CD8 cells was defined by CD45RO negativity and positive CCR7 selection, thereby excluding terminally differentiated effector memory CD45RA+ cells. The sequenced material came from naive CD8+ T cells sorted from blood. The receptor source for this set is a young man in good health.

The gene calls are TRBV9 and TRBJ2-7; D is perhaps TRBD1 (6 bases). This CDR3 is built from 13 residues. The germline V gene encodes CDR1 SGDLS and CDR2 YYNGEE. V dropped 3 bases and J dropped 5 bases, with 12 bases sitting between them. This CDR3 is CASSGGQADEQYF. In nucleotides, the CDR3 is TGTGCCAGCAGCGGGGGGCAGGCAGACGAGCAGTACTTC.

This rearrangement joins TRBV5-1 to TRBJ2-2; 10 nucleotides match TRBD1. This CDR3 is 16 amino acids long. Germline trimming cut 7 bases from V and 4 bases from J; bases unmatched to any gene: 10. Germline V CDR1 and CDR2: SGHRS, YFSETQ. The CDR3 DNA reads as TGCGCCAGCGCAAGCCGGGACAGGGGACCCACCGGGGAGCTGTTTTTT. This gives the protein CASASRDRGPTGELFF.

The chain joins TRBV11-2 to TRBJ2-7; TRBD1 agrees at 7 bases. Trimming at V came to 3 bases and at J to 3 bases, leaving 5 bases not matched to a gene. In germline, CDR1 is SGHAT, CDR2 FQNNGV. The CDR3 extends over 14 amino acids. CDR3 loop: CASSLDRIYYEQYF. The CDR3 DNA reads TGTGCCAGCAGCTTGGACAGGATTTACTACGAGCAGTACTTC.

This clone occurred once. This rearrangement joins TRBV9 to TRBJ1-1; D remains unclear. This CDR3 spans 12 amino acids. The V end lost 7 bases, the J end lost 2 bases, and 9 bases lay between the germline ends. The germline V gene encodes CDR1 SGDLS and CDR2 YYNGEE. For the CDR3, the DNA is TGTGCCAGCGGCAGGTTAAACACTGAAGCTTTCTTT. Its translation is CASGRLNTEAFF.

The rearrangement uses TRBV30 and TRBJ1-1; D possibly corresponds to TRBD1 (6 bases). CDR1 GTSNPN and CDR2 SVGIG come from the germline V gene (reference sequence). Trimming shortened V by 5 bases and J by 1 base, and 11 bases separated the two germline ends. There are 13 residues in the CDR3. The CDR3 loop reads CAWGDKSNTEAFF. The CDR3, as DNA: TGTGCCTGGGGGGACAAGTCGAACACTGAAGCTTTCTTT.

The chain links TRBV16 to TRBJ2-1; unclear D gene. Germline values: CDR1 KGHSY, CDR2 FQNENV. Deletions cut 0 bases from V and 4 bases from J, with 4 bases between. The CDR3 consists of 13 residues. This CDR3 is CASSQSRYNEQFF. The CDR3 nucleotides are TGTGCCAGCAGCCAATCTCGGTACAATGAGCAGTTCTTC. Complete variable domain (other parts from reference TRBV16 and TRBJ2-1): GEEVAQTPKHLVRGEGQKAKLYCAPIKGHSYVFWYQQVLKNEFKFLISFQNENVFDETGMPKERFSAKCLPNSPCSLEIQATKLEDSAVYFCASSQSRYNEQFFGPGTRLTVL.

J is TRBJ2-2 and V is TRBV11-3, with a tentative D call TRBD2 (7 bases). The germline gives CDR1 SGHNT, CDR2 YENEEA. The CDR3 is made up of 16 amino acids. V was clipped by 0 bases and J by 0 bases, with 8 bases between them. CDR3 residues: CASSLEGGANTGELFF. CDR3 bases: TGTGCCAGCAGCTTAGAAGGGGGGGCGAACACCGGGGAGCTGTTTTTT.

The V gene is TRBV4-3, the J gene TRBJ2-7; D possibly corresponds to TRBD2 (5 bases). The germline V and J ends were trimmed by 4 bases and 6 bases, with 19 bases remaining between them. CDR3 length equals 15 residues. Germline V gene sequence: CDR1 LGHNA, CDR2 YSLEER. CDR3 coding DNA: TGCGCCAGCAGCCTTTTACGGGATCACGTTGTCGAGCAGTACTTC. Amino acids: CASSLLRDHVVEQYF.

The chain recombines TRBV13 with TRBJ2-3; D unclear. This CDR3 is built from 13 residues. Between the trimmed V and J ends, which lost 4 bases and 0 bases, there was a span of 5 bases. Germline V lookup: CDR1 PRHDT, CDR2 FYEKMQ (reference sequence). CDR3 loop: CASSSTSTDTQYF. The CDR3 DNA reads as TGTGCCAGCAGCTCTACTAGCACAGATACGCAGTATTTT.

The V call is TRBV6-5, the J call TRBJ1-2; D remains unclear. This CDR3 has 14 amino acids. Germline V lookup: CDR1 MNHEY, CDR2 SVGAGI. Trimming left V 0 bases short and J 6 bases short, with 11 bases between. The CDR3 nucleotides are TGTGCCAGCAGTTACTCGGGCCCTTTGGATGGCTACACCTTC. Translation: CASSYSGPLDGYTF.

Only one count was recorded for this clone. This chain connects TRBV15 to TRBJ1-4, with a possible D match to TRBD1 (5 bases). The CDR3 sequence is 14 residues long. Deletions cut 0 bases from V and 14 bases from J, with 16 bases between. Germline V CDR1 and CDR2: LNHNV, YYDKDF (reference sequence). CDR3 nucleotides: TGTGCCACCAGCAGAGAGGTTATGGGGGTGTGGCTGTTTTTT. Amino acids: CATSREVMGVWLFF.

This sequence joins TRBV19 and TRBJ2-1, with 9 nucleotides matching TRBD2. Germline V gene lookup returns CDR1 LNHDA and CDR2 SQIVND (reference sequence). V lost 5 bases, J lost 9 bases, and 5 bases stayed unmatched. The CDR3 consists of 13 residues. As DNA, the CDR3 is TGTGCCAGTAGTCCGGGACTAGCTGGTGAGCAGTTCTTC. It is translated as CASSPGLAGEQFF.

The chain links TRBV7-9 to TRBJ2-1, with TRBD2 matching over 7 bases. The CDR3 is 16 residues long. After removal of 4 bases from V and 0 bases from J, the junction contained 6 bases not matched to a gene. Germline values: CDR1 SEHNR, CDR2 FQNEAQ (reference sequence). The CDR3 DNA reads TGTGCCAGCAGCTATTTAGGCGGGAGCTCCTACAATGAGCAGTTCTTC. The encoded protein is CASSYLGGSSYNEQFF.

The V and J genes are TRBV7-9 and TRBJ2-1; no clear D gene. Germline CDR1 is SEHNR and CDR2 is FQNEAQ (reference sequence). The CDR3 contains 13 residues. Trimming took off 1 base at V and 9 bases at J, with 10 bases between the two ends. CDR3 in amino acids: CASSLGEVFEQFF. DNA of the CDR3: TGTGCCAGCAGCTTAGGAGAGGTGTTTGAGCAGTTCTTC.

V is TRBV27 and J is TRBJ2-3, with D unclear. CDR1 MNHEY and CDR2 SMNVEV come from the germline V gene (reference sequence). V was trimmed by 4 bases and J by 1 base, leaving 12 bases between them. The CDR3 runs to 15 residues. DNA for the CDR3: TGTGCCAGCAGTTCCCTCCCTCGGGGCACAGATACGCAGTATTTT. Amino acids: CASSSLPRGTDTQYF.

The chain uses TRBV4-1 and TRBJ2-7; 8 bases are shared with TRBD2. The CDR3 is 14 amino acids. CDR1 is MGHRA, CDR2 YSYEKL, per germline. The J segment lost 4 bases and the V segment lost 2 bases, leaving 4 bases of the junction unmatched. The CDR3 loop is CASSQQIAGYEQYF. In DNA, the CDR3 is TGCGCCAGCAGCCAACAAATAGCGGGGTACGAGCAGTACTTC.

The V and J genes are TRBV7-8 and TRBJ2-4; D is ambiguous. V shed 1 base and J shed 15 bases, with 13 bases lying between them. CDR1 SGHVS and CDR2 FQNEAQ come from the germline V gene. The CDR3 runs 12 residues. The CDR3 nucleotides are TGTGCCAGCAGCTTAGATGGTAGCCCCCCGTACTTC. Its protein product is CASSLDGSPPYF. Filled out from reference TRBV7-8 and TRBJ2-4, the complete variable domain reads GAGVSQSPRYKVAKRGQDVALRCDPISGHVSLFWYQQALGQGPEFLTYFQNEAQLDKSGLPSDRFFAERPEGSVSTLKIQRTQQEDSAVYLCASSLDGSPPYFGAGTRLSVL.